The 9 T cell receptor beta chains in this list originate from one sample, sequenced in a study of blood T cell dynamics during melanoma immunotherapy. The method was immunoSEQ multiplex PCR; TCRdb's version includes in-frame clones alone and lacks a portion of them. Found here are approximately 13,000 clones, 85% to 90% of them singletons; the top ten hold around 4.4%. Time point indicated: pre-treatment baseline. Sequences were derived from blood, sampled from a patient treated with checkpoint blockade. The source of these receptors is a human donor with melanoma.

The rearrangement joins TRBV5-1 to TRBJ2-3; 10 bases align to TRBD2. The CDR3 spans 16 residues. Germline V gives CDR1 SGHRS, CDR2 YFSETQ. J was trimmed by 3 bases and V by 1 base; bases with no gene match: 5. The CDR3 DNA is TGCGCCAGCAGCTTGATTCCTAGCGGGGGAACAGATACGCAGTATTTT. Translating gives CASSLIPSGGTDTQYF.

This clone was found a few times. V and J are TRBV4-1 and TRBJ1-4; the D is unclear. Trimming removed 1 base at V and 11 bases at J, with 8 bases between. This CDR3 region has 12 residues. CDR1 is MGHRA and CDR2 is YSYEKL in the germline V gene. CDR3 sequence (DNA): TGCGCCAGCAGCCAAGTCTTGGACAAACTGTTTTTT. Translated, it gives CASSQVLDKLFF.

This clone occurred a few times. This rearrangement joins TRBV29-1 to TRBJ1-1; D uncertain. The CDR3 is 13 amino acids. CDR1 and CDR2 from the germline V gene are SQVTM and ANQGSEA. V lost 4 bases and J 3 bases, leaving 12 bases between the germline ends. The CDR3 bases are TGCAGCGTTGGGGTCATCCAAGACACTGAAGCTTTCTTT. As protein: CSVGVIQDTEAFF.

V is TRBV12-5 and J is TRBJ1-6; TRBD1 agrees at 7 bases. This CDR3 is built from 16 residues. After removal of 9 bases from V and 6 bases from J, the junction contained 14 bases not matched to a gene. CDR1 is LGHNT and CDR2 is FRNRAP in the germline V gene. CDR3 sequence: CASLNQGESRNSPLHF. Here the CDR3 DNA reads TGTGCTAGCTTAAATCAGGGGGAGTCCCGTAATTCACCCCTCCACTTT.

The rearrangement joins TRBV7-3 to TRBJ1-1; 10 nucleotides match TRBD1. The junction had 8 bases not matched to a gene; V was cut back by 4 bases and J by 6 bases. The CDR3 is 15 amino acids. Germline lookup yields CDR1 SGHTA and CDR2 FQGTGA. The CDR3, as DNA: TGTGCCAGCAGCTCACGGACAGGGGGGGACCCTGAAGCTTTCTTT. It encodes CASSSRTGGDPEAFF.

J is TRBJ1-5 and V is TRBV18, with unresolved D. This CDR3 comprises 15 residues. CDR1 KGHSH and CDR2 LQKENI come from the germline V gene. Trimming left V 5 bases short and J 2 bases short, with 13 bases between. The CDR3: CASSTTVEGNQPQHF. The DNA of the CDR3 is TGTGCCAGCTCAACGACCGTTGAGGGCAATCAGCCCCAGCATTTT. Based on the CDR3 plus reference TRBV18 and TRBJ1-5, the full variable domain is NAGVMQNPRHLVRRRGQEARLRCSPMKGHSHVYWYRQLPEEGLKFMVYLQKENIIDESGMPKERFSAEFPKEGPSILRIQQVVRGDSAAYFCASSTTVEGNQPQHFGDGTRLSIL.

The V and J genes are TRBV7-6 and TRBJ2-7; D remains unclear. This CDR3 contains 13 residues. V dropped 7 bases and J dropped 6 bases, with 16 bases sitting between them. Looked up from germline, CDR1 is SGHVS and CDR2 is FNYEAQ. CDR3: CASMGYKKGEQYF. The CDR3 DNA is TGTGCCAGCATGGGGTACAAGAAAGGCGAGCAGTACTTC.

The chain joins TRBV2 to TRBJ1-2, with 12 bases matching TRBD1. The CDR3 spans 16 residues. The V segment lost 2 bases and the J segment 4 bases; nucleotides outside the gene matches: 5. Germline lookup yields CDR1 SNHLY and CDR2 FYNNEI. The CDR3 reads CASSEHGTGGGYGYTF. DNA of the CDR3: TGTGCCAGCAGTGAACACGGGACAGGGGGCGGCTATGGCTACACCTTC.

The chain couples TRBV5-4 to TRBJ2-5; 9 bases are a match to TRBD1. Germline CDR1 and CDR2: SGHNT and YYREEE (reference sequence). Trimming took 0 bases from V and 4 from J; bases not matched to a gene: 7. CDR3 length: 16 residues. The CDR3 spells CASSLEGDRAAETQYF. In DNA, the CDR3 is TGTGCCAGCAGCTTGGAGGGGGACAGGGCGGCAGAGACCCAGTACTTC.